The present T cell receptor (beta chain) was sequenced within a study of neurological immune-mediated disorders. Turning to this clonotype: Its target is not known.

Time point meaning: longitudinal time-point 2. Unsorted libraries used 2 million PBMCs kept at -80 degrees C. The V gene end was trimmed by 3 bases and the J gene end by 4 bases; junction bases not matched to a gene: 3. Germline V gene data show CDR1 as MNHEY and CDR2 as SMNVEV (reference sequence). The length of the CDR3 is 13 residues. TCRdb called the 5' RACE reads again in MiXCR, with one record for every CDR3 protein. The sample lists some 87,000 distinct CDR3 sequences; 5% to 6.5% were seen once. Broader study findings: Among expanded clones, no CDR3 amino acid sequences were shared across subjects, a pattern suggesting private repertoires in all groups. The most TCR clonal expansion was seen in HTLV-1-associated myelopathy, whereas the least was seen in multiple sclerosis, below the level in healthy controls.

This sequence was found in a woman aged 60-75 years with multiple sclerosis. Sequences were obtained from PBMCs. The chain couples TRBV27 to TRBJ2-7; 7 positions agree with TRBD1. The CDR3 sequence is CASSFRGPYEQYF. The CDR3 DNA reads as TGTGCCAGCAGTTTTAGGGGGCCGTACGAGCAGTACTTC.